The 32 T cell receptor beta chains in this list originate from one sample, sequenced in a study of blood T cell repertoires in COVID-19. TCRdb's table, derived via immunoSEQ multiplex PCR, lists solely in-frame clones and lacks some. The table has a few hundred thousand clones, 80% to 90% seen once. The sequencing sample was made of PBMCs or T cells enriched from blood (not recorded which). The receptors shown here come from a woman aged 18-29 years who had recovered from COVID-19.

The chain recombines TRBV5-1 with TRBJ1-5; D unclear. Trimming shortened V by 0 bases and J by 4 bases, and 8 bases separated the two germline ends. This CDR3 is 14 amino acids long. Looked up from germline, CDR1 is SGHRS and CDR2 is YFSETQ. The chain's CDR3 is CASSLGSGNQPQHF. In nucleotides, the CDR3 is TGCGCCAGCAGCTTGGGGTCGGGGAATCAGCCCCAGCATTTT.

This chain links TRBV9 with TRBJ1-1; maybe TRBD1 (5 bases). Between the trimmed V and J ends, which lost 0 bases and 5 bases, there was a span of 20 bases. Germline values: CDR1 SGDLS, CDR2 YYNGEE. The CDR3 is 17 amino acids. This CDR3 reads CASSVARSGLGGTEAFF. DNA for the CDR3: TGTGCCAGCAGCGTAGCTCGGTCAGGGTTAGGCGGAACTGAAGCTTTCTTT.

The gene calls are TRBV11-3 and TRBJ1-6; no clear D gene. V lost 1 base to trimming and J lost 13 bases, with 5 bases between them. Germline V gene sequence: CDR1 SGHNT, CDR2 YENEEA. The length of the CDR3 is 11 residues. CDR3 sequence: CASSLGIPLHF. In DNA, the CDR3 is TGTGCCAGCAGCTTAGGTATCCCCCTCCACTTT.

This chain connects TRBV10-1 to TRBJ2-1; 15 bases map to TRBD2. The trim removed 3 bases at V and 5 bases at J, leaving 5 bases unmatched. The CDR3 runs to 17 residues. Looked up from germline, CDR1 is WNHNN and CDR2 is SYGVQD (reference sequence). The CDR3 nucleotides read TGCGCCAGCAGTGATCCGGGACTAGCGGGGGGAAACAATGAGCAGTTCTTC. It yields the protein CASSDPGLAGGNNEQFF.

This clone was seen only once. The chain employs TRBV9 and TRBJ1-2; D unclear. The germline V gene has CDR1 SGDLS and CDR2 YYNGEE. V was clipped by 0 bases and J by 7 bases, with 7 bases between them. There are 12 residues in the CDR3. In nucleotides, the CDR3 is TGTGCCAGCAGCGTAGTGGGGAGTGGCTACACCTTC. This translates into CASSVVGSGYTF.

The gene calls are TRBV7-9 and TRBJ1-4, with D unresolved. The CDR3 runs 15 residues. CDR1 is SEHNR and CDR2 is FQNEAQ in the germline V gene (reference sequence). The ends were cut back, 1 base at V and 8 bases at J, with 14 bases in the middle. The CDR3 DNA reads as TGTGCCAGCAGCTTAGATGGCAGTTCCTGGGAAAAACTGTTTTTT. Translating it yields CASSLDGSSWEKLFF.

This chain uses TRBV14 with TRBJ1-4, with D unresolved. CDR3 size: 15 residues. V lost 1 base and J 11 bases, leaving 17 bases between the germline ends. Germline CDR1 reads SGHDN; CDR2 reads FVKESK. Here the CDR3 reads CASSQGAGRRGKLFF. CDR3 nucleotide sequence: TGTGCCAGCAGCCAAGGTGCGGGGAGAAGAGGGAAACTGTTTTTT.

The chain links TRBV9 to TRBJ1-2; D is possibly TRBD1 (5 bases). The CDR3 extends over 13 amino acids. Trimming removed 0 bases from V and 4 bases from J, with 7 bases in between. CDR1 is SGDLS, CDR2 YYNGEE, per germline. CDR3 sequence: CASSVADTYGYTF. The CDR3 nucleotides read TGTGCCAGCAGCGTAGCGGACACCTATGGCTACACCTTC.

The gene calls are TRBV10-3 and TRBJ1-2; possible D gene TRBD1, 5 bases. The V end lost 3 bases, the J end lost 5 bases, and 16 bases lay between the germline ends. This CDR3 spans 15 amino acids. Germline CDR1 is ENHRY and CDR2 is SYGVKD. The CDR3 region is CAISEAGQSVYGYTF. As DNA, the CDR3 is TGTGCCATCAGTGAAGCAGGGCAGTCGGTTTATGGCTACACCTTC.

The chain employs TRBV18 and TRBJ2-3; 9 bases line up with TRBD1. Germline V gene data show CDR1 as KGHSH and CDR2 as LQKENI. CDR3 length equals 15 residues. The V segment lost 3 bases and the J segment 2 bases; nucleotides outside the gene matches: 3. The CDR3 reads CASSPWTGDTDTQYF. DNA for the CDR3: TGTGCCAGCTCACCCTGGACAGGGGACACAGATACGCAGTATTTT.

This chain uses TRBV7-8 with TRBJ1-1, with D maybe TRBD1 (6 bases). CDR1 and CDR2 (germline): SGHVS, FQNEAQ. The CDR3 has 20 residues. Trimming cost V 1 base and J 1 base, with 25 bases left between them. Written as DNA, the CDR3 is TGTGCCAGCAGCTTAGTCCCTGGGACAAGCACCTTGAAGTCGAACACTGAAGCTTTCTTT. Translated, it gives CASSLVPGTSTLKSNTEAFF. Combining the CDR3 with reference TRBV7-8 and TRBJ1-1 gives the whole variable domain GAGVSQSPRYKVAKRGQDVALRCDPISGHVSLFWYQQALGQGPEFLTYFQNEAQLDKSGLPSDRFFAERPEGSVSTLKIQRTQQEDSAVYLCASSLVPGTSTLKSNTEAFFGQGTRLTVV.

The chain is built from TRBV5-1 and TRBJ1-6, with D possibly matching TRBD1 (6 bases). With 2 bases removed from V and 10 bases from J, the gap between germline ends came to 19 bases. CDR1 SGHRS and CDR2 YFSETQ come from the germline V gene. The CDR3 spans 16 residues. CDR3 coding DNA: TGCGCCAGCAGCTTCATACAGGGCGCATACCCCTCACCCCTCCACTTT. Its protein product is CASSFIQGAYPSPLHF.

This clone was seen just once. The gene calls are TRBV6-1 and TRBJ1-6; D perhaps matches TRBD1 (6 bases). The CDR3 covers 17 residues. CDR1 and CDR2 from the germline V gene are MNHNS and SASEGT. V lost 1 base, J lost 5 bases, and 15 bases lay in between. CDR3 in DNA: TGTGCCAGCAGTGAAGGCCCCGGGGGGCCCGATAATTCACCCCTCCACTTT. Amino acids: CASSEGPGGPDNSPLHF.

In regard to this clone: The junction shows a germline mismatch at one end, possibly a read error. The chain combines TRBV2 with TRBJ1-2; D ambiguous. This CDR3 spans 11 amino acids. Germline V CDR1 and CDR2: SNHLY, FYNNEI. The chain's CDR3 is CVSGEDYGYTF. The CDR3 coding sequence is TGTGTCAGCGGGGAGGACTATGGCTACACCTTC.

This clone was seen a few times. The rearrangement joins TRBV19 to TRBJ1-2; D is perhaps TRBD1 (6 bases). The CDR3 length is 14 residues. Between the trimmed V and J ends, which lost 8 bases and 1 base, there was a span of 14 bases. CDR1 is LNHDA and CDR2 is SQIVND in the germline V gene (reference sequence). CDR3: CASRGQQHNYGYTF. For the CDR3, the DNA is TGTGCCAGTCGCGGACAGCAACATAACTATGGCTACACCTTC.

The CDR3 bases are TGTGCCAGCAGTCTAATAGCGGGGGGATCCACAGATACGCAGTATTTT. Translation: CASSLIAGGSTDTQYF. The rearrangement links TRBV27 to TRBJ2-3, with TRBD2 matching 10 bases. The CDR3 extends over 16 amino acids. With 5 bases clipped from V and 2 bases from J, the junction kept 7 bases outside the gene matches. CDR1 MNHEY and CDR2 SMNVEV come from the germline V gene (reference sequence).

This clone was detected only once. The gene calls are TRBV6-5 and TRBJ1-6; 7 positions match TRBD1. The germline CDR1 and CDR2 sequences are MNHEY and SVGAGI. CDR3 length: 15 amino acids. J gave up 6 bases and V 5 bases, and 7 bases lay outside the gene matches. The CDR3 region is CASSPLEGANSPLHF. CDR3 DNA: TGTGCCAGCAGTCCGTTGGAGGGGGCTAATTCACCCCTCCACTTT.

This chain uses TRBV5-8 with TRBJ2-7; D is unclear. The V end lost 0 bases, the J end lost 0 bases, and 13 bases lay between the germline ends. CDR3 length: 16 amino acids. The germline CDR1 and CDR2 sequences are SGHTS and YDEGEE. This CDR3 is CASSLAPDFDSYEQYF. The DNA of the CDR3 is TGTGCCAGCAGCTTGGCCCCTGACTTCGACTCCTACGAGCAGTACTTC.

The genes are TRBV14 and TRBJ1-1; D might be TRBD1 (6 bases). The CDR3 length is 17 residues. Germline V gene data show CDR1 as SGHDN and CDR2 as FVKESK. The V and J ends lost 7 bases and 1 base respectively, with 22 bases between them. The CDR3 DNA sequence: TGTGCCAGCATCGGTAACCCAGGGGCCCCTAGGAACACTGAAGCTTTCTTT. It is translated as CASIGNPGAPRNTEAFF.

The J gene is TRBJ1-3, the V gene TRBV28; 8 bases fit TRBD1. Germline V CDR1 and CDR2: MDHEN, SYDVKM. The V segment lost 6 bases and the J segment 0 bases; nucleotides outside the gene matches: 7. The CDR3 contains 16 residues. CDR3 in amino acids: CASRGQVGTSGNTIYF. The CDR3 nucleotides read TGTGCCAGCAGGGGACAGGTTGGAACCTCTGGAAACACCATATATTTT.

This chain connects TRBV11-2 to TRBJ2-2; possible D gene TRBD2, 7 bases. Germline lookup yields CDR1 SGHAT and CDR2 FQNNGV. The CDR3 runs to 19 residues. V lost 1 base, J lost 5 bases, and 23 bases lay in between. The chain's CDR3 is CASSLVIGGAESGTGELFF. DNA of the CDR3: TGTGCCAGCAGCTTAGTAATAGGGGGGGCGGAGAGTGGAACCGGGGAGCTGTTTTTT.

The V gene is TRBV20-1, the J gene TRBJ2-5; TRBD1 aligns across 10 bases. The CDR3 is 13 amino acids. Germline CDR1 and CDR2: DFQATT and SNEGSKA (reference sequence). With V trimmed by 3 bases and J by 5 bases, 3 bases remained unmatched. In nucleotides, the CDR3 is TGCAGTGCTAGTCGGACAGGGGGGGAGACCCAGTACTTC. Its translation: CSASRTGGETQYF.

V usage is TRBV6-5 and J usage is TRBJ1-2; no clear D. This CDR3 has 14 residues. The germline V gene has CDR1 MNHEY and CDR2 SVGAGI. V lost 7 bases, J lost 8 bases, and 20 bases lay in between. DNA for the CDR3: TGTGCCAGCATAAGGTCGGGGAATCCTGACGGCTACACCTTC. Its translation: CASIRSGNPDGYTF.

The chain has TRBV6-2 or TRBV6-3 and TRBJ1-6; D uncertain. This CDR3 spans 12 amino acids. V lost 6 bases and J 9 bases, leaving 9 bases between the germline ends. The germline CDR1 and CDR2 sequences are MNHEY and SVGEGT. CDR3 region: CASRPSGSPLHF. DNA for the CDR3: TGTGCCAGCAGGCCTAGCGGTTCACCCCTCCACTTT.

The CDR3 reads CASSYSGGSPTYEQYF. The CDR3 bases are TGTGCCAGCAGTTACTCTGGCGGAAGTCCAACCTACGAGCAGTACTTC. The J gene is TRBJ2-7, the V gene TRBV6-2 or TRBV6-3; no firm D call. V lost 0 bases, J lost 2 bases, and 14 bases lay in between. The germline V gene encodes CDR1 MNHEY and CDR2 SVGEGT. CDR3 length equals 16 residues.

This rearrangement joins TRBV15 to TRBJ2-5; perhaps TRBD2 as D (6 bases). Trimming shortened V by 0 bases and J by 6 bases, and 23 bases separated the two germline ends. Germline V gene lookup returns CDR1 LNHNV and CDR2 YYDKDF (reference sequence). The CDR3 length is 18 residues. This CDR3 is CATSRDALGAGVTKTQYF. For the CDR3, the DNA is TGTGCCACCAGCAGAGATGCCCTCGGAGCGGGTGTTACGAAGACCCAGTACTTC.

The chain links TRBV3-1 (or the pseudogene TRBV3-2) to TRBJ2-7; 10 bases fit TRBD2. The CDR3 runs 16 residues. The ends lost 1 base at V and 2 bases at J; junction bases unmatched: 5. From germline, CDR1 is LGHDT and CDR2 YNNKEL (reference sequence). The CDR3 bases are TGTGCCAGCAGCCAAGGCCCTAGCGGGGGAGCCTACGAGCAGTACTTC. It translates to CASSQGPSGGAYEQYF.

The chain carries TRBV19 and TRBJ2-7; the match to TRBD1 covers 8 bases. This CDR3 contains 15 residues. Germline CDR1 reads LNHDA; CDR2 reads SQIVND (reference sequence). Trimming cost V 3 bases and J 0 bases; bases outside gene matches: 4. The CDR3 spells CASSMRTGSSYEQYF. CDR3 nucleotides: TGTGCCAGTAGTATGAGGACAGGGAGCTCCTACGAGCAGTACTTC.

The V gene is TRBV6-5, the J gene TRBJ2-2, with D perhaps TRBD2 (5 bases). The ends were cut back, 0 bases at V and 2 bases at J, with 10 bases in the middle. Germline loops: CDR1 MNHEY, CDR2 SVGAGI. This CDR3 spans 16 amino acids. CDR3 sequence reads: CASSYSITGNTGELFF. DNA of the CDR3: TGTGCCAGCAGTTACTCGATTACGGGAAACACCGGGGAGCTGTTTTTT.

The CDR3 loop reads CASSQSGGTEAFF. As DNA, the CDR3 is TGTGCCAGCAGCCAATCGGGAGGGACTGAAGCTTTCTTT. The chain joins TRBV16 to TRBJ1-1; no definite D call. The germline V gene encodes CDR1 KGHSY and CDR2 FQNENV. The CDR3 has 13 amino acids. Trimming pared 0 bases from V and 5 bases from J, leaving 7 bases between. The full variable domain, completed using reference TRBV16 and TRBJ1-1, is GEEVAQTPKHLVRGEGQKAKLYCAPIKGHSYVFWYQQVLKNEFKFLISFQNENVFDETGMPKERFSAKCLPNSPCSLEIQATKLEDSAVYFCASSQSGGTEAFFGQGTRLTVV.

This chain connects TRBV11-3 to TRBJ2-3; 9 nucleotides agree with TRBD2. This CDR3 is built from 11 residues. The junction had 3 bases not matched to a gene; V was cut back by 5 bases and J by 12 bases. Germline V gene sequence: CDR1 SGHNT, CDR2 YENEEA. The CDR3 sequence: CASSDGTSQYF. The CDR3 DNA reads as TGTGCCAGCAGCGACGGGACTAGCCAGTATTTT.

V and J are TRBV5-8 and TRBJ2-5; 12 bases align to TRBD2. V shed 4 bases and J 5 bases; nucleotides not matched to a gene: 6. The CDR3 loop spans 15 amino acids. CDR1 SGHTS and CDR2 YDEGEE come from the germline V gene. Here the CDR3 DNA reads TGTGCCAGCAGCCCCACTAGCGGGGGGTTCGAGACCCAGTACTTC. Translation: CASSPTSGGFETQYF.